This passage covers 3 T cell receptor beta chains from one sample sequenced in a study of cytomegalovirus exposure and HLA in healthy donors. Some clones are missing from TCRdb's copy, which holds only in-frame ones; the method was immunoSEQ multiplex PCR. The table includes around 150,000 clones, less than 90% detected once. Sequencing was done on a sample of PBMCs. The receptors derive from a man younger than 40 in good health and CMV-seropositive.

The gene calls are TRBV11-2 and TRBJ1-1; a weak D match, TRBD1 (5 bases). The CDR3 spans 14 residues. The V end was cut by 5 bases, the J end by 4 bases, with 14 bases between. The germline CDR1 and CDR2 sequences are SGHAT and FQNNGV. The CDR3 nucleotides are TGTGCCAGCAGCCTCCAGGGTTGGAGCACTGAAGCTTTCTTT. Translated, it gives CASSLQGWSTEAFF.

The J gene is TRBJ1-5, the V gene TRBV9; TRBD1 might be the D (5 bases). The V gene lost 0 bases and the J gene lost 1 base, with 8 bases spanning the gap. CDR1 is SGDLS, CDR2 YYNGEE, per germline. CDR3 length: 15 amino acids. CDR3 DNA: TGTGCCAGCAGCGTAGGGGGGGTAAGCAATCAGCCCCAGCATTTT. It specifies CASSVGGVSNQPQHF.

Here the CDR3 DNA reads TGTGCCAGCAGTCCGGCGGGACAGTCGGTCGATACGCAGTATTTT. This gives the protein CASSPAGQSVDTQYF. V gene TRBV28 combines with J gene TRBJ2-3; possible D gene TRBD1, 7 bases. Trimming cost V 5 bases and J 6 bases, with 18 bases left between them. The CDR3 has 15 residues. Germline loops: CDR1 MDHEN, CDR2 SYDVKM.